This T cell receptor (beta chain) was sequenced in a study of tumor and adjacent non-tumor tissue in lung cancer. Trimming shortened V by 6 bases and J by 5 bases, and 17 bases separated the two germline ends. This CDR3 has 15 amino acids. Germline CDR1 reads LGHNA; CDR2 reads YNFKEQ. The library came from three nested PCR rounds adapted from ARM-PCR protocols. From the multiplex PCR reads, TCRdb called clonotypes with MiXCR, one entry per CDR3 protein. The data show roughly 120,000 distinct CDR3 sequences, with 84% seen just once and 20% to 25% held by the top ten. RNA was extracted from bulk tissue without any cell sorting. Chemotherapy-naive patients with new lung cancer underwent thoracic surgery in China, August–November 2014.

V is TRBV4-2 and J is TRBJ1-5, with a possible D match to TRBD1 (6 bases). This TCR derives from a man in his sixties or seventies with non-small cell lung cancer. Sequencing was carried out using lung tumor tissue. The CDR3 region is CASSLQGTCDQPQHF. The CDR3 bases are TGTGCCAGCAGTCTTCAAGGGACATGTGATCAGCCCCAGCATTTT.